Sequencing of this T cell receptor beta chain was carried out in a study of radiation and T cells in renal cell carcinoma. The assay was immunoSEQ multiplex PCR, and TCRdb's table has in-frame clones only and misses some. The sample holds 70,000 to 95,000 clones, 82% seen once. Germline V gene sequence: CDR1 SGHTA, CDR2 FQGNSA. This CDR3 is built from 15 residues. The ends lost 5 bases at V and 8 bases at J; junction bases unmatched: 8. Described time point: baseline pretreatment blood. Treatment denoted: 15 Gy SBRT to primary tumor, nephrectomy 4 weeks later. This TCR derives from a man in his sixties with renal cell carcinoma. This specimen was blood, taken from a patient whose treatment included radiotherapy and nephrectomy. This chain uses TRBV7-2 with TRBJ2-2, with 10 bases lining up with TRBD2. The CDR3 here is CASSPSGRGLGELFF. The CDR3 DNA reads TGTGCCAGCAGCCCTAGCGGGAGAGGATTAGGGGAGCTGTTTTTT.